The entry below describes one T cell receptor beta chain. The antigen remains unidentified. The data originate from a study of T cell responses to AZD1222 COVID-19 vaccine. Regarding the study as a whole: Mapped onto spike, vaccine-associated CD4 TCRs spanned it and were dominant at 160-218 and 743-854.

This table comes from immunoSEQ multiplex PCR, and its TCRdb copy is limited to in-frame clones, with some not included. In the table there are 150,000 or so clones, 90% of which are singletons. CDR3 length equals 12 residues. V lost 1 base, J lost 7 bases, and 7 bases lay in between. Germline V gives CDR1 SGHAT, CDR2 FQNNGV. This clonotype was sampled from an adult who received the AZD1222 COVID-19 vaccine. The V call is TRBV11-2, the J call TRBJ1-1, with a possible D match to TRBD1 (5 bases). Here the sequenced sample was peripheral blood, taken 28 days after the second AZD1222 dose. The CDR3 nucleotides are TGTGCCAGCAGCTTAGGACAGCTTGAAGCTTTCTTT. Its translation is CASSLGQLEAFF.